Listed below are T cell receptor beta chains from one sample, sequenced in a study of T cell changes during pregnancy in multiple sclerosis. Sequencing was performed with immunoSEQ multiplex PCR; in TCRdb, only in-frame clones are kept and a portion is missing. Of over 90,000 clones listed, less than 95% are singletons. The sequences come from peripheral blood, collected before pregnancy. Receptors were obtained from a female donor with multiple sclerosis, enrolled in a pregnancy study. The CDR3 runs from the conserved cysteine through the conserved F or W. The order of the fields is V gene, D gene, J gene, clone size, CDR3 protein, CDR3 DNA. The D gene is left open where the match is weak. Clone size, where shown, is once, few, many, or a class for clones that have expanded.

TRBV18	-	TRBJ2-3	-	CASSPLQGWKDTQYF	TGTGCCAGCTCACCACTCCAGGGGTGGAAAGATACGCAGTATTTT
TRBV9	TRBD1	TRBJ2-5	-	CASSVGGGRETQYF	TGTGCCAGCAGCGTAGGAGGGGGCCGGGAGACCCAGTACTTC
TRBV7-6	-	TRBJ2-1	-	CASSLDSPLLVSSYNEQFF	TGTGCCAGCAGCTTAGACTCCCCCCTACTAGTGAGCTCCTACAATGAGCAGTTCTTC
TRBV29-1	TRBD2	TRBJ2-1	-	CSATSGRRYEQFF	TGCAGCGCTACTAGCGGGAGGCGGTATGAGCAGTTCTTC
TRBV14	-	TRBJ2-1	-	CASSPGLIYNEQFF	TGTGCCAGCAGCCCGGGACTGATCTACAATGAGCAGTTCTTC
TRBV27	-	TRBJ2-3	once	CASSGEPMTGRSTDTQYF	TGTGCCAGCAGTGGGGAACCGATGACAGGTCGGAGCACAGATACGCAGTATTTT
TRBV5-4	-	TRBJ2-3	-	CASSLTSTDTQYF	TGTGCCAGCAGCCTAACTAGCACAGATACGCAGTATTTT
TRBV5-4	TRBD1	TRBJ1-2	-	CASSPEQGAPWAGYTF	TGTGCCAGCAGCCCGGAGCAGGGGGCTCCCTGGGCTGGCTACACCTTC
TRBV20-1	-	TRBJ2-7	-	CSASQGREQYF	TGCAGTGCTAGTCAGGGTCGTGAGCAGTACTTC
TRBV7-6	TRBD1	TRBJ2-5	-	CASSLAGTGAQETQYF	TGTGCCAGCAGCTTAGCCGGGACAGGGGCCCAAGAGACCCAGTACTTC
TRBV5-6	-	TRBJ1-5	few	CASSLRGTANQPQHF	TGTGCCAGCAGCTTGCGGGGTACCGCCAATCAGCCCCAGCATTTT
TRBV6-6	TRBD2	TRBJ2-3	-	CASQVTSVDTQYF	TGTGCCAGCCAGGTTACTAGCGTAGATACGCAGTATTTT
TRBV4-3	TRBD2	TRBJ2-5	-	CASSQDFSGGKTQYF	TGCGCCAGCAGCCAAGATTTTAGCGGGGGGAAGACCCAGTACTTC
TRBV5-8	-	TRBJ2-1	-	CASSRDFYSYNEQFF	TGTGCCAGCAGCCGGGACTTCTACTCCTACAATGAGCAGTTCTTC
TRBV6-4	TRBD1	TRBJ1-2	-	CATPGTGAYNYGYTF	TGTGCCACCCCCGGGACAGGCGCCTATAACTATGGCTACACCTTC
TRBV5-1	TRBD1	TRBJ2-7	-	CASSSGTDPYEQYF	TGCGCCAGCAGTTCCGGGACAGATCCCTACGAGCAGTACTTC
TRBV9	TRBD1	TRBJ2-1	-	CASSAGQGNYNEQFF	TGTGCCAGCAGCGCGGGACAGGGAAACTACAATGAGCAGTTCTTC
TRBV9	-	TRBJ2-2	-	CASNKDGGRTGELFF	TGTGCCAGCAATAAAGACGGGGGAAGGACCGGGGAGCTGTTTTTT
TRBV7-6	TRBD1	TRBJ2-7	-	CASSPETGAGYEQYF	TGTGCCAGCAGCCCAGAGACAGGGGCCGGGTACGAGCAGTACTTC
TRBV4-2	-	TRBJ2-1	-	CASSLRSGGSYNEQFF	TGTGCCAGCAGCCTCCGAAGCGGTGGCTCCTACAATGAGCAGTTCTTC
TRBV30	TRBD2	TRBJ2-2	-	CAWGRGGTGELFF	TGTGCCTGGGGACGGGGGGGCACCGGGGAGCTGTTTTTT
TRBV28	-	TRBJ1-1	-	CASSLRGFTNTEAFF	TGTGCCAGCAGTCTCAGGGGTTTCACGAACACTGAAGCTTTCTTT